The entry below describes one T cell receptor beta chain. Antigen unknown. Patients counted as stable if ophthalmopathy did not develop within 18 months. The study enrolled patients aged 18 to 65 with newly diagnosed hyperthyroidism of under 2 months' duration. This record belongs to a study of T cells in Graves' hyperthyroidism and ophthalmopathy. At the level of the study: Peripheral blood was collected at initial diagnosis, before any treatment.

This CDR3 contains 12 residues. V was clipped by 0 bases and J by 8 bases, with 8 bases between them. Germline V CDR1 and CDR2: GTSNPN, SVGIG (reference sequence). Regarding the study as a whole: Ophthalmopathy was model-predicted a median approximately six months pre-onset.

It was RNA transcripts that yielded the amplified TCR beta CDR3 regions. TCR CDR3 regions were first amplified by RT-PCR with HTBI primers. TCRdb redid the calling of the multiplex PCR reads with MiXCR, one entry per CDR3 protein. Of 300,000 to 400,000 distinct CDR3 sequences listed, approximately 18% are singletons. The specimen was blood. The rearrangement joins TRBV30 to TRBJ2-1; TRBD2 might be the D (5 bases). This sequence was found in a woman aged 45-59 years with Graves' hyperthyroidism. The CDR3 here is CAWSVLEDEQFF. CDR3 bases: TGTGCCTGGAGTGTACTGGAGGATGAGCAGTTCTTC.